This T cell receptor beta chain was captured in a study of patients and donors after allogeneic stem cell transplantation. Trimming removed 4 bases at V and 4 bases at J, with 17 bases between. CDR3 length: 15 amino acids. Germline CDR1 is LGHDT and CDR2 is YNNKEL (reference sequence). TCRdb ran MiXCR on the RT-PCR reads and lists one entry per CDR3 protein. The sample consists of a few hundred thousand distinct CDR3 sequences, around an eighth of them appearing once. Sequencing was performed on blood, either unsorted or a sorted T cell fraction (not recorded which). The TCR sequence derives from a human donor who was either an allogeneic HSCT recipient or a stem cell or donor lymphocyte infusion donor (not recorded which). It is not recorded whose cells these are; they may come from a transplant donor. The V call is TRBV3-1, the J call TRBJ2-7; possible D gene TRBD1, 5 bases. The CDR3 bases are TGTGCCAGCAGCCGCATTCAGGGTCGAGTTTACGAGCAGTACTTC. Protein product: CASSRIQGRVYEQYF.